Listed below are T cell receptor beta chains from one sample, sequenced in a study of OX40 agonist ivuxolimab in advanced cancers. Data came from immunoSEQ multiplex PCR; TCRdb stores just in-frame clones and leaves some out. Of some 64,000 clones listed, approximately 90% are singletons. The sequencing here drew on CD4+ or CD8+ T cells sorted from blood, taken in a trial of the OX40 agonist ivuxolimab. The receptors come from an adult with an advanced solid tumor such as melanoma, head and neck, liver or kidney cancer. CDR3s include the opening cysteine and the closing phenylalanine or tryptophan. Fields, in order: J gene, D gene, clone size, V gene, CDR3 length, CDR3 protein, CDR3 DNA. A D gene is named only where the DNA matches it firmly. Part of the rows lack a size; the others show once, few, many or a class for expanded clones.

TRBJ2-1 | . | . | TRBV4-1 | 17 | CASSPLFTLGGPNEQFF | TGCGCCAGCAGCCCACTCTTCACCCTGGGGGGGCCCAATGAGCAGTTCTTC
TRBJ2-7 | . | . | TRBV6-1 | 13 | CASSQTAAYEQYF | TGTGCCAGCAGTCAGACGGCCGCCTACGAGCAGTACTTC
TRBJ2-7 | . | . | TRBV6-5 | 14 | CASSPSGTSYEQYF | TGTGCCAGCAGCCCATCCGGGACCTCCTACGAGCAGTACTTC
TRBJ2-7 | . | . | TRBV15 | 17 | CATSREERRGPPYEQYF | TGTGCCACCAGCAGAGAAGAAAGGAGGGGGCCACCCTACGAGCAGTACTTC
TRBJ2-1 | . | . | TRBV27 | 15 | CASSSSVPIINEQFF | TGTGCCAGCAGCTCTAGCGTTCCCATAATAAATGAGCAGTTCTTC
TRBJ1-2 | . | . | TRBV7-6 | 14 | CASSRDSGNYGYTF | TGTGCCAGCAGCCGGGATTCGGGGAACTATGGCTACACCTTC
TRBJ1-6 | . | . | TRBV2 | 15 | CASRRPPSSDSPLHF | TGTGCCAGCAGGAGGCCGCCTAGTTCGGATTCACCCCTCCACTTT
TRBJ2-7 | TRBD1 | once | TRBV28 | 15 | CASSLTGGIRNEQYF | TGTGCCAGCAGTCTCACAGGGGGCATAAGGAACGAGCAGTACTTC
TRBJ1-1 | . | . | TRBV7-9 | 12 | CASSMLNTEAFF | TGTGCCAGCAGCATGCTAAACACTGAAGCTTTCTTT
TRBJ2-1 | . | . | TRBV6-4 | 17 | CASSPSVAAGGPGEQFF | .
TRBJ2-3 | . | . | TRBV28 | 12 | CASSFPPDTQYF | TGTGCCAGCAGTTTCCCCCCGGATACGCAGTATTTT